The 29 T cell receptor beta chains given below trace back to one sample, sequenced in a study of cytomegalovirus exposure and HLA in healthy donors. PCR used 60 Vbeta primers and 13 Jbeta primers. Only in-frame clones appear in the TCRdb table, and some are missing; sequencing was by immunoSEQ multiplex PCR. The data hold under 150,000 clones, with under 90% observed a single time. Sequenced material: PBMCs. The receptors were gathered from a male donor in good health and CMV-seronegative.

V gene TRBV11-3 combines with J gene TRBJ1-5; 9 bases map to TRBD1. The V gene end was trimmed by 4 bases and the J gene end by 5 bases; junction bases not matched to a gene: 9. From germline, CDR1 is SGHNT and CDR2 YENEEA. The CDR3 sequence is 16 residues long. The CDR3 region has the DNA TGTGCCAGCAGCTCAGAGGACAGGGGCTTCCATCAGCCCCAGCATTTT. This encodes CASSSEDRGFHQPQHF.

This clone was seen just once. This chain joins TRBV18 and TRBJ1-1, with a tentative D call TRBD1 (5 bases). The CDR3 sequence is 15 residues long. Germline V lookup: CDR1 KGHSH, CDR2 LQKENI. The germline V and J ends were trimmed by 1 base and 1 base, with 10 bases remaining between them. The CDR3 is CASSPQTAGNTEAFF. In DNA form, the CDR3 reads TGTGCCAGCTCACCACAGACAGCAGGGAACACTGAAGCTTTCTTT.

CDR3 nucleotides: TGTGCCAGCACCGGGACTAGCGGAGGGGGGGGAGAGCAGTTCTTC. Translated, it gives CASTGTSGGGGEQFF. The V call is TRBV18, the J call TRBJ2-1; TRBD2 matches 11 bases. The CDR3 extends over 15 amino acids. V lost 8 bases, J lost 10 bases, and 13 bases stayed unmatched. Germline CDR1 and CDR2: KGHSH and LQKENI.

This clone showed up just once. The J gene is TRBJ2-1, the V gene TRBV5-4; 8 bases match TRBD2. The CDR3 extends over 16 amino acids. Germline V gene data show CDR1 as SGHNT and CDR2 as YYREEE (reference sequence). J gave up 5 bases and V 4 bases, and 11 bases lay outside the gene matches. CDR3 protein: CASSPTSGSVHNEQFF. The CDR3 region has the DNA TGTGCCAGCAGCCCCACCAGCGGGAGTGTTCACAATGAGCAGTTCTTC.

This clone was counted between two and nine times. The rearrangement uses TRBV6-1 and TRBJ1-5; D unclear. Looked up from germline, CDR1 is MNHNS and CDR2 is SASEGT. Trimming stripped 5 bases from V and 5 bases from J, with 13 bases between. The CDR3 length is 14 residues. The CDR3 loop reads CASSPREAYQPQHF. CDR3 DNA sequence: TGTGCCAGCAGTCCGAGGGAGGCATATCAGCCCCAGCATTTT.

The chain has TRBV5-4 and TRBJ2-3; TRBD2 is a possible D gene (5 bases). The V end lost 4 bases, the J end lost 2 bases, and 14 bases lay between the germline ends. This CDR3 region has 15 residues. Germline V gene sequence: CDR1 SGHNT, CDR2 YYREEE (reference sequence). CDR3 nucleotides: TGTGCCAGCAGCCCCTCAGGAGGAAACACAGATACGCAGTATTTT. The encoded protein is CASSPSGGNTDTQYF. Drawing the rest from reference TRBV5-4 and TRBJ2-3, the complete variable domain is ETGVTQSPTHLIKTRGQQVTLRCSSQSGHNTVSWYQQALGQGPQFIFQYYREEENGRGNFPPRFSGLQFPNYSSELNVNALELDDSALYLCASSPSGGNTDTQYFGPGTRLTVL.

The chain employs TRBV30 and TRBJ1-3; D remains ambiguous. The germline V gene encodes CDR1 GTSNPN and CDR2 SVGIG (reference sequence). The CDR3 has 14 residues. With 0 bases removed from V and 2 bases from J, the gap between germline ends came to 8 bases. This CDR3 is CAWSVDTTGNTIYF. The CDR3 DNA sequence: TGTGCCTGGAGTGTAGATACAACTGGAAACACCATATATTTT.

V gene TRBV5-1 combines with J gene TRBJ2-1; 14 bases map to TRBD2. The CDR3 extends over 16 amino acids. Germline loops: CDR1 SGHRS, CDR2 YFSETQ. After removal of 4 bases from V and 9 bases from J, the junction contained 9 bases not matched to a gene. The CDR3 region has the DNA TGCGCCAGCAGCGAGGGACTAGCGGGAGCCTTAAGTGAGCAGTTCTTC. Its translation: CASSEGLAGALSEQFF. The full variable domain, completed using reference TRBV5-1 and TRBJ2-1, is KAGVTQTPRYLIKTRGQQVTLSCSPISGHRSVSWYQQTPGQGLQFLFEYFSETQRNKGNFPGRFSGRQFSNSRSEMNVSTLELGDSALYLCASSEGLAGALSEQFFGPGTRLTVL.

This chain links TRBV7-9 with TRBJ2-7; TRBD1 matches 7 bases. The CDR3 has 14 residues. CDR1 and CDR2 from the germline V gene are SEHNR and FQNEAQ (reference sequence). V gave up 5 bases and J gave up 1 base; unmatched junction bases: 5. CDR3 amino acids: CASSPDRVSYEQYF. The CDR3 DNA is TGTGCCAGCAGCCCAGACAGGGTATCCTACGAGCAGTACTTC.

The CDR3 DNA follows: TGTGCCAGCAGTGAAAAAGGAGGCGGAGTTAGCAATCAGCCCCAGCATTTT. Its translation is CASSEKGGGVSNQPQHF. The V gene is TRBV6-1, the J gene TRBJ1-5; D unresolved. The CDR3 sequence is 17 residues long. With 2 bases removed from V and 0 bases from J, the gap between germline ends came to 14 bases. Germline V CDR1 and CDR2: MNHNS, SASEGT.

The CDR3 here is CASTHLRGEQGRYEQYF. The DNA of the CDR3 is TGTGCCAGCACCCATTTGCGAGGGGAACAGGGTAGATACGAGCAGTACTTC. The rearrangement uses TRBV2 and TRBJ2-7, with a weak D call TRBD1 (6 bases). This CDR3 has 17 residues. Trimming cost V 7 bases and J 4 bases, with 26 bases left between them. CDR1 is SNHLY, CDR2 FYNNEI, per germline.

CDR3 nucleotides: TGTGCCAGCAGCCACGGTGGGGGCCTGGGTTACGAGCAGTACTTC. It specifies CASSHGGGLGYEQYF. The V and J genes are TRBV6-5 and TRBJ2-7; perhaps TRBD1 as D (6 bases). Germline V CDR1 and CDR2: MNHEY, SVGAGI. The CDR3 covers 15 residues. Trimming removed 6 bases from V and 4 bases from J, with 19 bases in between.

This chain's CDR3 is CSASGGGETQYF. CDR3 nucleotides: TGCAGCGCCTCCGGGGGAGGAGAGACCCAGTACTTC. The chain combines TRBV29-1 with TRBJ2-5; maybe TRBD2 (6 bases). V shed 7 bases and J shed 4 bases, with 13 bases lying between them. The CDR3 spans 12 residues. Germline CDR1 is SQVTM and CDR2 is ANQGSEA.

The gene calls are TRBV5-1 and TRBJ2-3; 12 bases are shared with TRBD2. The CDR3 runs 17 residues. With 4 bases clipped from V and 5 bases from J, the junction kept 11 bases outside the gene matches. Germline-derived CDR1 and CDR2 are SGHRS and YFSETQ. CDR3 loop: CASSQKRLAGEIDTQYF. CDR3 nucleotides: TGCGCCAGCAGCCAAAAGCGACTAGCGGGAGAAATAGATACGCAGTATTTT.

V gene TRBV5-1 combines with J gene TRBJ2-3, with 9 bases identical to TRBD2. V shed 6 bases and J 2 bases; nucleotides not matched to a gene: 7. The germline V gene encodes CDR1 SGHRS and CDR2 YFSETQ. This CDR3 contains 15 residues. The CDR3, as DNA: TGCGCCAGCACCGCCAGCGGGAGGTTCACAGATACGCAGTATTTT. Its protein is CASTASGRFTDTQYF.

CDR3 sequence reads: CASSVGDGRAYEQYF. Written as DNA, the CDR3 is TGTGCCAGCAGCGTAGGGGACGGGAGGGCCTACGAGCAGTACTTC. The chain is built from TRBV9 and TRBJ2-5; 8 nucleotides align to TRBD2. The J call is in doubt because the DNA end fits TRBJ2-7 better. Germline CDR1 SGDLS, CDR2 YYNGEE. The CDR3 loop spans 15 amino acids.

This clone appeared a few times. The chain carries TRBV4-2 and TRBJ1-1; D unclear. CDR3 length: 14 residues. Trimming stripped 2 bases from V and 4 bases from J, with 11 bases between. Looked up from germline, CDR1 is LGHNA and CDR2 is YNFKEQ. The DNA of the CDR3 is TGTGCCAGCAGCCAAAATCCTGAGGCCACTGAAGCTTTCTTT. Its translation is CASSQNPEATEAFF.

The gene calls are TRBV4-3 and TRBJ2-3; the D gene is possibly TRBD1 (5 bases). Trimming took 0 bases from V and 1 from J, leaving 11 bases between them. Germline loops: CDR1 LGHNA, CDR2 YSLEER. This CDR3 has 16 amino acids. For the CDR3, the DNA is TGCGCCAGCAGCCAAGATATATCCAGGGGCACAGATACGCAGTATTTT. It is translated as CASSQDISRGTDTQYF.

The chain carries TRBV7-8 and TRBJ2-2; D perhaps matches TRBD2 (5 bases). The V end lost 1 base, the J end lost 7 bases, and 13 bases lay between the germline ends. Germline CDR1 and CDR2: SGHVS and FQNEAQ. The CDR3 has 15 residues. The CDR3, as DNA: TGTGCCAGCAGCTTAGAGGGTCCGGGGTACGGGGAGCTGTTTTTT. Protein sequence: CASSLEGPGYGELFF.

The CDR3 nucleotides are TGCGCCAGCAGCCAAGATGCGTCCTACGAGCAGTACTTC. Translation gives CASSQDASYEQYF. V and J are TRBV4-1 and TRBJ2-7; D ambiguous. CDR3 length: 13 amino acids. With 0 bases removed from V and 1 base from J, the gap between germline ends came to 4 bases. Germline values: CDR1 MGHRA, CDR2 YSYEKL.

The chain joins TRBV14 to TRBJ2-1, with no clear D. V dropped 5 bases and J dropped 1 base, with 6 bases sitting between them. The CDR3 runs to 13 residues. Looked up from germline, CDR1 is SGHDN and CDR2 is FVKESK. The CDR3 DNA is TGTGCCAGCAGCTACTTGTCCTACAATGAGCAGTTCTTC. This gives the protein CASSYLSYNEQFF.

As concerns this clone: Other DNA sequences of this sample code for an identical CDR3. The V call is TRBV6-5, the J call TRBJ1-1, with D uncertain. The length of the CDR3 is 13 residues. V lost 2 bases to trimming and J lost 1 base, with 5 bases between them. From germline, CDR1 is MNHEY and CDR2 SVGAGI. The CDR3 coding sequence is TGTGCCAGCAGTTACGGCAGGAACACTGAAGCTTTCTTT. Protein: CASSYGRNTEAFF.

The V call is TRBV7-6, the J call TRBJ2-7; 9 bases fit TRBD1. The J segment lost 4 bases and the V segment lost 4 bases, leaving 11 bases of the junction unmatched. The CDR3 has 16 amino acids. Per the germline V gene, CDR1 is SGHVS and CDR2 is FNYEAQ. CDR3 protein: CASSSRPGQGVYEQYF. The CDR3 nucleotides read TGTGCCAGCAGCTCGCGACCGGGACAGGGTGTTTACGAGCAGTACTTC.

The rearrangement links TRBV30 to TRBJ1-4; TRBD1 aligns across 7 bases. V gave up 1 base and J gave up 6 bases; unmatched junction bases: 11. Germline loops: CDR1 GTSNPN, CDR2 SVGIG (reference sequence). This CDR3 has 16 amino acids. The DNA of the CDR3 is TGTGCCTGGAGTGGGGCAGGGGGGCAGGCAGATGAAAAACTGTTTTTT. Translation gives CAWSGAGGQADEKLFF.

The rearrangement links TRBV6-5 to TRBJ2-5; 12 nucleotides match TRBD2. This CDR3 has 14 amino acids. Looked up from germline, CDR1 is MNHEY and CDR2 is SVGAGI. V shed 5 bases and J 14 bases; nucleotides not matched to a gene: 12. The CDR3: CASSPRTSGTKHYF. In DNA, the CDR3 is TGTGCCAGCAGTCCCAGGACTAGCGGGACCAAGCATTACTTC.

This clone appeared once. The CDR3 nucleotides read TGTGCCTGGGGAGGGACAGGGGCTAACAATCAGCCCCAGCATTTT. Translation: CAWGGTGANNQPQHF. V and J are TRBV30 and TRBJ1-5; TRBD1 matches at 10 bases. Germline-derived CDR1 and CDR2 are GTSNPN and SVGIG (reference sequence). V shed 5 bases, J shed 3 bases, and the junction held 7 bases outside the gene matches. The CDR3 spans 15 residues.

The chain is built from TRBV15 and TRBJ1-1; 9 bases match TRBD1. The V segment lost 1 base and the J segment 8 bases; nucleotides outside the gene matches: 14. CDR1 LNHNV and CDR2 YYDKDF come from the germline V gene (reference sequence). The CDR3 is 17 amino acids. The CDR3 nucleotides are TGTGCCACCAGCAGAGCTATCGTCGGACAGGGGAGTTACGAAGCTTTCTTT. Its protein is CATSRAIVGQGSYEAFF.

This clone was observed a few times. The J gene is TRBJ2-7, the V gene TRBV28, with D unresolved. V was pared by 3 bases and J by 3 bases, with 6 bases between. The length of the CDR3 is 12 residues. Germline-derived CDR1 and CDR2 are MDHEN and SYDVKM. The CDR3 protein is CASSFPLYEQYF. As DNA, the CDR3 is TGTGCCAGCAGTTTTCCCCTCTACGAGCAGTACTTC.

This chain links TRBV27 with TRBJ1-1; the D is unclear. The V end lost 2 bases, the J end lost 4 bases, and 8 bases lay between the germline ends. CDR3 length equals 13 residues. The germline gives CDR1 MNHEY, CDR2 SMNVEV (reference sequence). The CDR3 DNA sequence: TGTGCCAGCAGTTTAACTGTTCGCACTGAAGCTTTCTTT. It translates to CASSLTVRTEAFF.